One sample yielded the 26 T cell receptor beta chains listed below, sequenced in a study of shared clonotypes between healthy human individuals (dated by TCRdb to the early 2020s). Libraries came from the immunoSEQ multiplex PCR assay. TCRdb's version of the immuneACCESS table is confined to in-frame rearrangements and falls short of the full clone set. An unresolved V gene accounts for under half of the shortfall where checked; the remainder is of unknown origin. The sample data list hundreds of thousands of clones, and under 95% of these were observed just once. Jointly, the top ten make up 24% of the sample. CD8 naive samples consisted of CD45RO-negative cells that were positively selected for CCR7, yielding a CD45RA+CCR7+ population without TemRA cells. The sequencing sample was made of naive CD8+ T cells sorted from blood. The cell subset or site label, as the study defines it: CD45RA+CCR7+. Receptors were obtained from a man aged 25-45 years in good health.

This clone has a single count. The rearrangement joins TRBV6-9 to TRBJ2-7; 8 nucleotides match TRBD2. The CDR3 totals 15 residues. The germline V gene has CDR1 MNHGY and CDR2 SVAAGI. With 7 bases clipped from V and 5 bases from J, the junction kept 13 bases outside the gene matches. The CDR3 sequence is CASTPLAGPMNEQYF. The CDR3 DNA reads as TGTGCCAGCACCCCCCTAGCGGGTCCGATGAACGAGCAGTACTTC.

The V and J genes are TRBV4-1 and TRBJ1-4; D ambiguous. V was clipped by 0 bases and J by 8 bases, with 13 bases between them. The CDR3 covers 15 residues. Germline V CDR1 and CDR2: MGHRA, YSYEKL. The CDR3 region has the DNA TGCGCCAGCAGCCAAGAGAGGCTTTTAGGGGAAAAACTGTTTTTT. Its protein is CASSQERLLGEKLFF.

The chain joins TRBV2 to TRBJ2-3, with 8 nucleotides matching TRBD1. This CDR3 has 18 residues. CDR1 is SNHLY and CDR2 is FYNNEI in the germline V gene. V lost 7 bases, J lost 1 base, and 16 bases stayed unmatched. The CDR3 DNA reads TGTGCCAGCACTAGTGGACAGGGCGCTTTTTATCGCACAGATACGCAGTATTTT. It translates to CASTSGQGAFYRTDTQYF.

The chain recombines TRBV27 with TRBJ2-7, with D unclear. This CDR3 contains 11 residues. Trimming stripped 8 bases from V and 7 bases from J, with 12 bases between. Germline V gene lookup returns CDR1 MNHEY and CDR2 SMNVEV (reference sequence). The CDR3 DNA is TGTGCCAGCGGGCTCGGACGGGAGCAGTACTTC. As protein: CASGLGREQYF.

The chain couples TRBV29-1 to TRBJ2-1, with 12 bases aligning to TRBD1. Germline CDR1 and CDR2: SQVTM and ANQGSEA. Trimming took 7 bases from V and 10 from J; bases not matched to a gene: 11. There are 14 residues in the CDR3. Here the CDR3 reads CSATGDRGRGEQFF. CDR3 sequence (DNA): TGCAGCGCTACGGGGGACAGGGGGCGCGGGGAGCAGTTCTTC.

The V call is TRBV4-3, the J call TRBJ2-1; TRBD1 matches at 10 bases. Losses at the gene ends were 4 bases for V and 3 bases for J; bases not matched to a gene: 3. From germline, CDR1 is LGHNA and CDR2 YSLEER. This CDR3 region has 15 residues. For the CDR3, the DNA is TGCGCCAGCAGCCTGGACAGGGGGAACTACAATGAGCAGTTCTTC. This codes for CASSLDRGNYNEQFF.

CDR3 sequence (DNA): TGCGCCAGCAGCCAAGAAGGAGAGCAGTTCTTC. This gives the protein CASSQEGEQFF. The V and J genes are TRBV4-1 and TRBJ2-1; no clear D gene. Germline CDR1 reads MGHRA; CDR2 reads YSYEKL. The CDR3 is 11 residues long. The V and J ends lost 0 bases and 10 bases respectively, with 4 bases between them.

In DNA, the CDR3 is TGTGCTAGTGGTTTCACCGTTTCAGGGGGCACTGAAGCTTTCTTT. This gives the protein CASGFTVSGGTEAFF. The V call is TRBV12-5, the J call TRBJ1-1; 7 bases are a match to TRBD1. Trimming cost V 3 bases and J 4 bases; bases outside gene matches: 8. This CDR3 is built from 15 residues. The germline V gene encodes CDR1 LGHNT and CDR2 FRNRAP.

This chain uses TRBV11-2 with TRBJ2-6, with 7 bases matching TRBD2. The CDR3 totals 17 residues. Germline V gene data show CDR1 as SGHAT and CDR2 as FQNNGV. With V trimmed by 6 bases and J by 2 bases, 10 bases remained unmatched. The CDR3 nucleotides are TGTGCCAGCAGGGGGGAGGGGATGTTCCCTGGGGCCAACGTCCTGACTTTC. Protein: CASRGEGMFPGANVLTF.

Comment on this clone: The sample has other DNA sequences that encode this CDR3 too. The V gene is TRBV19, the J gene TRBJ2-1; no definite D call. The CDR3 contains 15 residues. The germline gives CDR1 LNHDA, CDR2 SQIVND (reference sequence). V was cut by 3 bases and J by 0 bases, with 9 bases left in between. The CDR3 here is CASSISGSSYNEQFF. The CDR3 bases are TGTGCCAGTAGTATTTCAGGCAGCTCCTACAATGAGCAGTTCTTC. The full variable domain, completed using reference TRBV19 and TRBJ2-1, is DGGITQSPKYLFRKEGQNVTLSCEQNLNHDAMYWYRQDPGQGLRLIYYSQIVNDFQKGDIAEGYSVSREKKESFPLTVTSAQKNPTAFYLCASSISGSSYNEQFFGPGTRLTVL.

This clone appeared a single time. V gene TRBV7-9 combines with J gene TRBJ1-2; TRBD1 is a possible D gene (5 bases). Germline V gene lookup returns CDR1 SEHNR and CDR2 FQNEAQ (reference sequence). This CDR3 region has 13 residues. The V gene lost 3 bases and the J gene lost 6 bases, with 11 bases spanning the gap. The DNA of the CDR3 is TGTGCCAGCAGCTTTCGGGGCGCGGATGGCTACACCTTC. This translates into CASSFRGADGYTF.

This chain links TRBV5-4 with TRBJ1-1; 7 bases agree with TRBD1. V lost 4 bases, J lost 4 bases, and 10 bases stayed unmatched. In germline, CDR1 is SGHNT, CDR2 YYREEE (reference sequence). The CDR3 loop spans 15 amino acids. The CDR3 here is CASSEIDRASTEAFF. The CDR3 DNA is TGTGCCAGCAGCGAGATCGACAGGGCGAGCACTGAAGCTTTCTTT.

This chain joins TRBV2 and TRBJ2-2; possibly TRBD2 for D (5 bases). From germline, CDR1 is SNHLY and CDR2 FYNNEI. V lost 7 bases and J lost 2, with 14 bases in between. The CDR3 spans 15 residues. The CDR3 reads CASNPGFINTGELFF. The CDR3, as DNA: TGTGCCAGCAATCCGGGATTCATAAACACCGGGGAGCTGTTTTTT.

DNA for the CDR3: TGTGCCAGCAGCCCAAGGGGAAATCAGCCCCAGCATTTT. Encoded protein: CASSPRGNQPQHF. The chain recombines TRBV7-2 with TRBJ1-5, with D tentatively TRBD1 (5 bases). V was clipped by 5 bases and J by 4 bases, with 9 bases between them. The CDR3 spans 13 residues. The V gene's germline CDR1 is SGHTA and CDR2 FQGNSA.

The chain has TRBV9 and TRBJ2-1; 7 bases are a match to TRBD1. CDR3 length equals 15 residues. V shed 3 bases and J 7 bases; nucleotides not matched to a gene: 10. Germline V gene sequence: CDR1 SGDLS, CDR2 YYNGEE. CDR3 bases: TGTGCCAGCAGCGGGGGACAGCGACTCATAAATGAGCAGTTCTTC. This sequence encodes CASSGGQRLINEQFF.

This clone has only one observation. The V call is TRBV10-3, the J call TRBJ2-7, with D perhaps TRBD2 (7 bases). Germline V gene lookup returns CDR1 ENHRY and CDR2 SYGVKD. Trimming took 0 bases from V and 4 from J, leaving 13 bases between them. This CDR3 contains 15 residues. The CDR3 here is CAISESGGRGYEQYF. CDR3 nucleotides: TGTGCCATCAGTGAGTCGGGGGGGCGCGGGTACGAGCAGTACTTC.

The chain is built from TRBV10-3 and TRBJ2-7; no clear D. Trimming pared 3 bases from V and 3 bases from J, leaving 9 bases between. The CDR3 contains 13 residues. Germline CDR1 and CDR2: ENHRY and SYGVKD. The CDR3 DNA is TGTGCCATCAGTGAAGACCTCAACTACGAGCAGTACTTC. Its protein is CAISEDLNYEQYF.

This clone was picked up one time. J is TRBJ1-2 and V is TRBV5-6; 7 nucleotides line up with TRBD1. CDR1 and CDR2 from the germline V gene are SGHDT and YYEEEE. Trimming at V came to 3 bases and at J to 0 bases, leaving 14 bases not matched to a gene. The CDR3 spans 18 residues. The CDR3 region has the DNA TGTGCCAGCAGCTATAAACTCACTCGACAGGGTGCTAACTATGGCTACACCTTC. This translates into CASSYKLTRQGANYGYTF.

The rearrangement joins TRBV4-1 to TRBJ2-7; D not resolved. Per germline, CDR1 MGHRA and CDR2 YSYEKL. The germline V and J ends were trimmed by 1 base and 2 bases, with 18 bases remaining between them. This CDR3 has 17 amino acids. DNA for the CDR3: TGCGCCAGCAGCCAAGGCGTATTAGGCGGCTCCCCCTACGAGCAGTACTTC. Translation: CASSQGVLGGSPYEQYF.

The rearrangement uses TRBV10-1 and TRBJ2-2, with D uncertain. CDR1 and CDR2 from the germline V gene are WNHNN and SYGVQD (reference sequence). Trimming shortened V by 3 bases and J by 0 bases, and 5 bases separated the two germline ends. The CDR3 has 14 amino acids. DNA of the CDR3: TGCGCCAGCAGTGATTTTACGAACACCGGGGAGCTGTTTTTT. It specifies CASSDFTNTGELFF.

V is TRBV7-2 and J is TRBJ2-7, with 7 bases that match TRBD2. Germline V gives CDR1 SGHTA, CDR2 FQGNSA. With 5 bases clipped from V and 4 bases from J, the junction kept 11 bases outside the gene matches. The CDR3 sequence is 15 residues long. CDR3 amino acids: CASSPAGGDGYEQYF. The CDR3 DNA sequence: TGTGCCAGCAGCCCCGCTGGGGGGGACGGGTACGAGCAGTACTTC.

The chain carries TRBV6-5 and TRBJ2-5; 9 bases line up with TRBD2. Germline CDR1 MNHEY, CDR2 SVGAGI. V was clipped by 5 bases and J by 2 bases; unmatched bases: 6. The CDR3 is made up of 15 amino acids. CDR3 in amino acids: CASSRTLAGQETQYF. The CDR3, as DNA: TGTGCCAGCAGTCGAACGCTAGCGGGACAAGAGACCCAGTACTTC.

This chain joins TRBV9 and TRBJ2-2, with TRBD2 as a possible D gene (5 bases). Trimming cost V 4 bases and J 7 bases, with 17 bases left between them. CDR1 and CDR2 from the germline V gene are SGDLS and YYNGEE. The CDR3 is 15 residues long. CDR3 sequence: CASSPTPGLGGELFF. The CDR3 coding sequence is TGTGCCAGCAGCCCAACACCGGGGTTAGGCGGGGAGCTGTTTTTT.

Worth noting for this clone: The same CDR3 arises from other DNA sequences in this sample as well. The CDR3 nucleotides are TGTGCCAGCAGCTCACACACAGATACGCAGTATTTT. Protein: CASSSHTDTQYF. V and J are TRBV7-9 and TRBJ2-3; D not resolved. CDR3 length: 12 residues. The V and J ends lost 4 bases and 2 bases respectively, with 4 bases between them. From germline, CDR1 is SEHNR and CDR2 FQNEAQ (reference sequence).

The gene calls are TRBV11-2 and TRBJ2-6; D remains ambiguous. V was cut by 1 base and J by 0 bases, with 4 bases left in between. CDR1 is SGHAT, CDR2 FQNNGV, per germline. The CDR3 has 15 amino acids. This CDR3 reads CASSLGDSGANVLTF. The CDR3 DNA sequence: TGTGCCAGCAGCTTAGGGGACTCTGGGGCCAACGTCCTGACTTTC.

V is TRBV6-5 and J is TRBJ2-3, with 8 bases fitting TRBD2. The CDR3 length is 15 residues. Germline CDR1 MNHEY, CDR2 SVGAGI. With 6 bases clipped from V and 2 bases from J, the junction kept 7 bases outside the gene matches. The CDR3 sequence: CASSPLAGVTDTQYF. The DNA of the CDR3 is TGTGCCAGCAGCCCTCTAGCGGGCGTCACAGATACGCAGTATTTT.